These T cell receptor beta chains were read from a single sample in a study of CD4 T cell repertoires and nickel. TCRdb itself ran the RT-PCR reads through MiXCR, one entry per CDR3 protein. Of 450 to 500 distinct CDR3 sequences in the sample, roughly half were seen once. Sequenced input: CD4+ T cells from blood, not recorded whether cultured. The source of these receptors is a human donor in a nickel allergy study, with or without nickel allergy (not recorded which). It is not recorded whether this sample comes from one donor or several. Both conserved end residues are part of each CDR3. Each record gives: J gene, V gene, D gene, CDR3 protein. D genes are given only for firm matches.

TRBJ2-7 TRBV28 - CASSFPLAVYEQYF
TRBJ2-1 TRBV11-2 - CASSLDLGVGFF
TRBJ2-1 TRBV3-1 TRBD2 CASSQEAGAYNEQFF
TRBJ1-1 TRBV20-1 - CSAIRDGSTEAFF
TRBJ2-1 TRBV7-3 TRBD2 CASCGLAGKGEQFF
TRBJ1-6 TRBV18 - CASSPGGNSPLHF
TRBJ2-6 TRBV7-2 TRBD2 CASSLGGGSGANVLTF
TRBJ1-6 TRBV28 - CASRRTTNSPLHF
TRBJ1-2 TRBV5-5 TRBD1 CASAADRDGYTF
TRBJ2-7 TRBV4-1 - CASSQESGSSANPYEQYF
TRBJ2-1 TRBV10-3 TRBD2 CAISDRGDNEQFF
TRBJ2-1 TRBV12-3/TRBV12-4 - CASSQGRRGQFF
TRBJ1-1 TRBV12-3/TRBV12-4 TRBD1 CASRDPTGLLAFF
TRBJ2-1 TRBV30 TRBD2 CAWSVGYSSGRANEQFF
TRBJ2-1 TRBV6-5 - CASSLRGNEQFF
TRBJ2-3 TRBV10-3 TRBD2 CAIGSRGRAGTDTQYF
TRBJ2-7 TRBV3-1 TRBD2 CASSDYGSSGSIDEQYF
TRBJ2-1 TRBV15 TRBD2 CATSRVGTSGSNEQFF
TRBJ1-2 TRBV5-1 - CASSLATEPIYTF
TRBJ2-2 TRBV11-2 - CASRPGGPGGELFF
TRBJ2-7 TRBV5-6 TRBD1 CASSWDRASYEQYF
TRBJ2-5 TRBV15 - CATSRTRVETQYF